The clone carrying this T cell receptor beta chain has only a few counts. The antigen remains unidentified. A much larger clone differs by one base, so this may be a read error. The missing conserved phenylalanine or tryptophan at the end of this CDR3 makes a read error likely. This entry is derived from a study of T cells in Graves' hyperthyroidism and ophthalmopathy. Notes on the study in general: The model foresaw ophthalmopathy a median 6.5 months prior to onset.

TCR beta CDR3 regions were amplified from RNA transcripts. Initially, a first-round RT-PCR of the TCR CDR3 employed the HTBI primer set. TCRdb fed the multiplex PCR reads into MiXCR, producing one record per CDR3 protein. In the table there are about 360,000 distinct CDR3 sequences, approximately 13% of which are singletons. Trimming at V came to 4 bases and at J to 5 bases, leaving 16 bases not matched to a gene. The CDR3 consists of 17 residues. Germline CDR1 and CDR2: SGHRS and YFSETQ. The sequence was collected from a woman younger than 35 with Graves' hyperthyroidism. The J gene is TRBJ2-7, the V gene TRBV5-1; 9 bases are a match to TRBD2. Sequenced sample: blood. CDR3 sequence reads: CASSLPPGIAGDHEQYL. As DNA, the CDR3 is TGCGCCAGCAGCCTGCCTCCGGGGATAGCGGGAGATCACGAGCAGTACCTC.